This T cell receptor beta chain was sequenced during a study of blood T cell repertoires in COVID-19. Study as a whole: Material from acute and convalescent COVID-19 was sourced from the United States, Italy and Spain. T cells, B-cell-depleted T cells, or PBMCs provided the cDNA or gDNA that served as material.

Original processing methods: Reference gene primers were amplified, and this amplification served to estimate nucleated cell counts. Data came from immunoSEQ multiplex PCR; TCRdb stores just in-frame clones and leaves some out. D and trimming come from the DNA, and the V and J calls and clone size come from that table. The sample has 95,000 to 150,000 clones, 65% to 85% seen once. Sequenced: peripheral blood. The clonotype originates from a woman in her sixties or seventies with acute or convalescent COVID-19.

This CDR3 reads CASSLGQDSEQFF. CDR3 DNA sequence: TGTGCCAGCAGCTTAGGACAGGACTCTGAGCAGTTCTTC. The chain links TRBV7-2 to TRBJ2-1; TRBD1 might be the D (6 bases). Germline CDR1 is SGHTA and CDR2 is FQGNSA. This CDR3 contains 13 residues. V gave up 1 base and J gave up 9 bases, with 10 bases separating them.